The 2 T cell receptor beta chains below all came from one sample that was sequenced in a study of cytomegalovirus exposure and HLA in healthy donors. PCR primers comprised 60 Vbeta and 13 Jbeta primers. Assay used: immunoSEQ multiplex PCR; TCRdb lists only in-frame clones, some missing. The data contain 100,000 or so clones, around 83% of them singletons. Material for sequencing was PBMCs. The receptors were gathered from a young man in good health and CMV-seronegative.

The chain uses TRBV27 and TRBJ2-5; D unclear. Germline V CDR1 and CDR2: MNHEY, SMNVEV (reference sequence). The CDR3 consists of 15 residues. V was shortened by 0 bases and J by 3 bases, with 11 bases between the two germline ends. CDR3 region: CASSLSRHNKETQYF. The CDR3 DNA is TGTGCCAGCAGTTTATCGAGACATAATAAAGAGACCCAGTACTTC.

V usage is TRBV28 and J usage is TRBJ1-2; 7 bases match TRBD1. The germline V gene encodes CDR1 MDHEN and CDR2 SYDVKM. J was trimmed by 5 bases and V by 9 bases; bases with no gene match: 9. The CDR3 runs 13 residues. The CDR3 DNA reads TGTGCCAGTTACGACAGGGAGGAGTATGGCTACACCTTC. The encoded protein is CASYDREEYGYTF.